This TCR beta chain was sequenced for a study of human T cells and chemical hapten exposure (dated by TCRdb to the early 2020s). About the investigation overall: For sensitization, 2% DPC in acetone was applied to a roughly 2 cm by roughly 2 cm area of upper inner arm skin. Throughout the approximately 25-week study period, patients were also given weekly therapeutic DPC doses on the scalp. Patch testing on the upper back used Finn chambers containing 0.01% DPC, with scoring done after 6 days according to International Contact Dermatitis Research Group standards. The mostly female patient cohort included alopecia areata with under or over 50% scalp involvement, alopecia totalis and alopecia universalis. Libraries were pooled for sequencing, and per-sample TCR yields varied mainly because of small differences in library volumes within the pool. This study followed changes in the peripheral blood TCR repertoire in vivo during primary and secondary sensitization of alopecia patients to the hapten diphenylcyclopropenone (DPC). Blood was sampled from patients pre-sensitization (week 0) and at 2, 6 and about 24 weeks after DPC sensitization. About 30 alopecia patients provided blood for TCR sequencing at one to four time points (pre-sensitization, 2, 6 and 24 weeks).

General study outcomes and caveats: The number of TCRs above 1 in 1000 frequency did not change with DPC sensitization; there was no evidence of global repertoire structure alterations. Because every patient had alopecia, a presumed autoimmune disease, the patients' immune response might differ from that of healthy individuals. Patch test score correlated positively with the number of PT1 expanded TCRs, reaching significance at thresholds 8, 16 and 32 but not at 4. Repeated subsampling changed both the strength of the expansion versus patch-test correlation and the threshold at which that correlation became significant. Compared with pre-sensitization or healthy control sets, expanded TCRs formed significantly more large CDR3 similarity clusters, which is consistent with antigen-driven responses.

Library generation was performed with RACE. TCRdb lists the instrument as NextSeq 500. During library preparation, unique molecular identifiers were attached to individual cDNA molecules so that TCRs could be counted in a quantitative, reproducible way. Each blood RNA sample was used to sequence both TCR alpha and TCR beta chains. As for the authors' bioinformatics: Samples had a median of roughly 100,000 TCRs, with a range from roughly 23,224 to 700,000. The Decombinator software suite was used to annotate V, J and CDR3 in the TCR reads. Every sample was subsampled to the same number of TCRs (28,000) for the PS versus PT1 abundance plots. Expanded TCRs were defined as absent before sensitization and observed at least eight times at the 2-week time point. The raw public reads went through TCRdb reprocessing: fastp at Q25, MiXCR clone calling, in-frame beta chains kept. A single entry per CDR3 protein holds the most common genes and DNA from its merged rows. These V and J calls rely on TCRdb rather than the paper's analysis. This sample holds 300,000 to 400,000 distinct CDR3 sequences; 4.5% to 6% were observed only once. 2% to 3% of the sample rests with the top ten.

This clonotype was detected a few times. This receptor's antigen is unknown. One base away there is no much larger clone; base qualities are not given. The CDR3 runs 15 residues from the cysteine to the phenylalanine. Just the 45-base CDR3 DNA is kept, in frame starting at base 1. V loses 4 bases of germline sequence and J loses 3 bases, and the interval between the two ends is 14 bases. Taken from the germline V gene, the CDR1 and CDR2 loops are SGDLS and YYNGEE. Per the publication, the time point label means: pre-sensitization, week 0. According to the study, the label for this sample's treatment or condition signals: therapeutic diphenylcyclopropenone sensitization with weekly scalp DPC. At every patch-test visit, the blood draw took place before the patch test was put on. To be eligible, patients had to be aged 18 to 70, diagnosed with alopecia and judged suitable for DPC therapy, while pregnant patients were excluded. Total RNA was extracted from unfractionated whole blood that had been collected in Tempus Blood RNA tubes.

The sequence is built from TRBV9 and TRBJ1-5; a tentative D call is TRBD1 (6 bases match). This sequence originates from a woman aged 45-65 years with alopecia areata. Some clones in this sample may be carry-over from other donors' samples. Source: whole blood, taken in connection with sensitization to the hapten diphenylcyclopropenone (DPC). The CDR3 protein is CASSPMAGANQPQHF. Here is the DNA: TGTGCCAGCAGCCCTATGGCAGGGGCCAATCAGCCCCAGCATTTT.